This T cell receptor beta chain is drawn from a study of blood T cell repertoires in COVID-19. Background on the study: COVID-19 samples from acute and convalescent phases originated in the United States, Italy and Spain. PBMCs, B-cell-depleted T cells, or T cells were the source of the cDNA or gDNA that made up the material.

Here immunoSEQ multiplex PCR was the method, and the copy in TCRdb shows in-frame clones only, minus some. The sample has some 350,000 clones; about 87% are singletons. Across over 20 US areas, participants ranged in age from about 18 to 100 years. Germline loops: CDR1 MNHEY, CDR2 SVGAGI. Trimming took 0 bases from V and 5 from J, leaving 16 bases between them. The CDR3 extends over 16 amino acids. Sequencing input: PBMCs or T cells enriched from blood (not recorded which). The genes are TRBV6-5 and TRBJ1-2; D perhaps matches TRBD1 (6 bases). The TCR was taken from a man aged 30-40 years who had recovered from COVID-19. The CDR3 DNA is TGTGCCAGCAGTTACTCGATTATTAGGACAGAGTATGGCTACACCTTC. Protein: CASSYSIIRTEYGYTF.